What follows are 22 T cell receptor beta chains derived from one specimen sequenced in a study of draining lymph node invasion in breast cancer. TCRdb itself ran the bulk RNA-seq reads through MiXCR, one entry per CDR3 protein. This sample has some 800 distinct CDR3 sequences, with about two thirds found just once. Cells sorted as CD4+ CD45RA- CD25- were taken as memory conventional CD4 T cells. Sample: sorted memory CD4+ effector T cells from the tumor. Receptors originate from a female donor with luminal breast cancer.

V and J are TRBV29-1 and TRBJ2-7; D possibly matches TRBD1 or TRBD2 (5 bases each). V gave up 4 bases and J gave up 5 bases, with 18 bases separating them. The CDR3 is 14 residues long. The V gene's germline CDR1 is SQVTM and CDR2 ANQGSEA. In nucleotides, the CDR3 is TGCAGCGTTGTGTTGTCAGGGAGAATCAACGAGCAGTACTTC. Residues: CSVVLSGRINEQYF.

V gene TRBV12-3 or TRBV12-4 combines with J gene TRBJ1-2; a weak D match, TRBD1 (5 bases). Trimming removed 6 bases from V and 4 bases from J, with 21 bases in between. CDR3 size: 16 residues. CDR3 DNA: TGTGCCAGCAGCCCCAAGTGGAGGGGTAGAACCTATGGCTACACCTTC. As protein: CASSPKWRGRTYGYTF.

The J gene is TRBJ1-1, the V gene TRBV7-2; D is undetermined. In germline, CDR1 is SGHTA, CDR2 FQGNSA. The length of the CDR3 is 16 residues. V lost 1 base, J lost 5 bases, and 17 bases lay in between. The CDR3 DNA follows: TGTGCCAGCAGCTTAGTGGCGGCAGCGGCGGGGACTGAAGCTTTCTTT. Translation: CASSLVAAAAGTEAFF.

This clonotype has only a few counts. V is TRBV5-4 and J is TRBJ2-3; TRBD2 aligns across 8 bases. V lost 4 bases and J lost 6; bases outside the gene matches: 10. The CDR3 is made up of 15 amino acids. CDR1 is SGHNT and CDR2 is YYREEE in the germline V gene (reference sequence). DNA for the CDR3: TGTGCCAGCAGCAGCGGGACTAGTCCCGTCGATACGCAGTATTTT. Protein: CASSSGTSPVDTQYF.

CDR3 region: CASSLIRGADDTQYF. CDR3 sequence (DNA): TGTGCCAGCAGTTTAATCCGGGGGGCAGATGATACGCAGTATTTT. The V gene is TRBV12-3 or TRBV12-4, the J gene TRBJ2-3, with D perhaps TRBD2 (7 bases). Trimming left V 2 bases short and J 6 bases short, with 15 bases between. The CDR3 extends over 15 amino acids.

This clonotype was seen more than once but under ten times. The rearrangement joins TRBV9 to TRBJ1-1, with unresolved D. This CDR3 is 16 amino acids long. The germline gives CDR1 SGDLS, CDR2 YYNGEE. Trimming took 4 bases from V and 0 from J, leaving 16 bases between them. As DNA, the CDR3 is TGTGCCAGCAGCCCGGGCCCCCCCCTGATGAACACTGAAGCTTTCTTT. This gives the protein CASSPGPPLMNTEAFF.

This sequence joins TRBV7-9 and TRBJ2-7; no definite D call. The germline V gene has CDR1 SEHNR and CDR2 FQNEAQ (reference sequence). The CDR3 spans 14 residues. V was shortened by 0 bases and J by 3 bases, with 9 bases between the two germline ends. CDR3 nucleotide sequence: TGTGCCAGCAGCTTAGCAGGGATAGTCTACGAGCAGTACTTC. Translating it yields CASSLAGIVYEQYF.

V is TRBV12-3 or TRBV12-4 and J is TRBJ1-5; D possibly corresponds to TRBD1 (6 bases). V was cut by 4 bases and J by 3 bases, with 10 bases left in between. The length of the CDR3 is 14 residues. CDR3 DNA sequence: TGTGCCAGCAGTTCCGGACAGATCAATCAGCCCCAGCATTTT. Translation: CASSSGQINQPQHF.

The gene calls are TRBV9 and TRBJ2-1, with 7 positions matching TRBD2. V trimming: 3 bases; J trimming: 6 bases; junction bases outside the gene matches: 6. Per germline, CDR1 SGDLS and CDR2 YYNGEE. The CDR3 is 14 amino acids. CDR3 DNA: TGTGCCAGCAGCGAGAGCGGGGTCGGCAATGAGCAGTTCTTC. It is translated as CASSESGVGNEQFF.

The chain recombines TRBV11-3 with TRBJ2-2; a weak D match, TRBD2 (5 bases). With 5 bases removed from V and 8 bases from J, the gap between germline ends came to 15 bases. The germline V gene encodes CDR1 SGHNT and CDR2 YENEEA. This CDR3 contains 14 residues. The CDR3 is CASSLLGPGGELFF. DNA of the CDR3: TGTGCCAGCAGCCTCCTCGGCCCGGGGGGGGAGCTGTTTTTT.

CDR3 sequence: CSAQGSGLPEQFF. The CDR3 DNA sequence: TGCAGTGCCCAGGGGAGCGGACTACCTGAGCAGTTCTTC. The chain is built from TRBV20-1 and TRBJ2-1; D tentatively fits TRBD1 or TRBD2 (6 bases each). The CDR3 extends over 13 amino acids. Germline V CDR1 and CDR2: DFQATT, SNEGSKA (reference sequence). V dropped 6 bases and J dropped 9 bases, with 18 bases sitting between them.

The J gene is TRBJ2-1, the V gene TRBV20-1; a weak D match, TRBD2 (5 bases). Trimming shortened V by 5 bases and J by 4 bases, and 15 bases separated the two germline ends. The CDR3 runs to 14 residues. Looked up from germline, CDR1 is DFQATT and CDR2 is SNEGSKA (reference sequence). CDR3 sequence reads: CSALSGVKYNEQFF. CDR3 DNA: TGCAGTGCTCTCAGCGGCGTCAAGTACAATGAGCAGTTCTTC.

This chain links TRBV11-2 with TRBJ1-6; TRBD1 matches 8 bases. The ends lost 3 bases at V and 11 bases at J; junction bases unmatched: 15. Per germline, CDR1 SGHAT and CDR2 FQNNGV. CDR3 length equals 17 residues. CDR3 sequence: CASSFYGTGHKIPPLHF. CDR3 nucleotide sequence: TGTGCCAGCAGCTTCTACGGGACAGGTCACAAAATTCCACCCCTCCACTTT.

V and J are TRBV15 and TRBJ2-3; a possible D gene is TRBD1 (5 bases). Trimming removed 3 bases from V and 0 bases from J, with 10 bases in between. Germline lookup yields CDR1 LNHNV and CDR2 YYDKDF (reference sequence). This CDR3 has 15 residues. This CDR3 reads CATSSGHDSTDTQYF. Here the CDR3 DNA reads TGTGCCACCAGCAGTGGACATGACAGCACAGATACGCAGTATTTT. The entire variable domain, with the rest obtained from reference TRBV15 and TRBJ2-3, is as follows: DAMVIQNPRYQVTQFGKPVTLSCSQTLNHNVMYWYQQKSSQAPKLLFHYYDKDFNNEADTPDNFQSRRPNTSFCFLDIRSPGLGDTAMYLCATSSGHDSTDTQYFGPGTRLTVL.

This clonotype has just a few counts. The chain carries TRBV24-1 and TRBJ2-7; no definite D call. With 9 bases removed from V and 2 bases from J, the gap between germline ends came to 13 bases. CDR3 length equals 13 residues. From germline, CDR1 is KGHDR and CDR2 SFDVKD. The CDR3 DNA reads TGTGCCACCGAGTCAGCGTTTACCTACGAGCAGTACTTC. Translating gives CATESAFTYEQYF.

The rearrangement links TRBV5-4 to TRBJ1-2, with 7 nucleotides matching TRBD1. CDR3 length: 15 amino acids. V trimming: 4 bases; J trimming: 2 bases; junction bases outside the gene matches: 8. Germline-derived CDR1 and CDR2 are SGHNT and YYREEE (reference sequence). CDR3 loop: CASSPGTVSNYGYTF. The CDR3 DNA reads as TGTGCCAGCAGCCCGGGGACAGTTTCCAACTATGGCTACACCTTC.

The rearrangement uses TRBV5-4 and TRBJ2-1; tentatively, D is TRBD2 (6 bases). This CDR3 is 14 amino acids long. V was trimmed by 3 bases and J by 4 bases, leaving 11 bases between them. Germline V gene sequence: CDR1 SGHNT, CDR2 YYREEE (reference sequence). CDR3 bases: TGTGCCAGCAGCTCGGAGGGATCATACAATGAGCAGTTCTTC. This codes for CASSSEGSYNEQFF.

Relative to its sample, this clonotype is hyperexpanded. The chain is built from TRBV28 and TRBJ1-3; the D gene is possibly TRBD1 (5 bases). Trimming removed 6 bases from V and 0 bases from J, with 9 bases in between. From germline, CDR1 is MDHEN and CDR2 SYDVKM. The CDR3 is 14 amino acids. The CDR3 here is CASRTAHSGNTIYF. The CDR3 region has the DNA TGTGCCAGCAGGACAGCCCACTCTGGAAACACCATATATTTT.

This chain uses TRBV29-1 with TRBJ2-1; D remains ambiguous. The CDR3 has 11 residues. V was trimmed by 3 bases and J by 9 bases, leaving 9 bases between them. Germline V CDR1 and CDR2: SQVTM, ANQGSEA. This chain's CDR3 is CSVDWFREQFF. As DNA, the CDR3 is TGCAGCGTTGACTGGTTCCGTGAGCAGTTCTTC.

The chain has TRBV11-3 and TRBJ1-2, with a possible D match to TRBD1 (6 bases). The CDR3 contains 12 residues. Germline values: CDR1 SGHNT, CDR2 YENEEA. V was cut by 5 bases and J by 8 bases, with 12 bases left in between. The CDR3 DNA reads as TGTGCCAGCAGCCCACAGGGAAGCGGCTACACCTTC. Encoded protein: CASSPQGSGYTF.

The CDR3 here is CASSLAGQEGAKAFF. The CDR3 DNA sequence: TGTGCCAGCAGCTTAGCCGGTCAGGAAGGGGCGAAAGCTTTCTTT. This chain uses TRBV5-6 with TRBJ1-1; D perhaps matches TRBD1 (5 bases). This CDR3 has 15 residues. V lost 2 bases to trimming and J lost 9 bases, with 20 bases between them. CDR1 SGHDT and CDR2 YYEEEE come from the germline V gene.

The rearrangement joins TRBV4-1 to TRBJ2-7, with unresolved D. V was clipped by 0 bases and J by 5 bases, with 14 bases between them. Germline loops: CDR1 MGHRA, CDR2 YSYEKL. This CDR3 is built from 15 residues. The CDR3 nucleotides are TGCGCCAGCAGCCAAGATTCGAACGGTAGGGACGAGCAGTACTTC. Translating gives CASSQDSNGRDEQYF.